One sample yielded the 27 T cell receptor beta chains listed below, sequenced in a study of cytomegalovirus exposure and HLA in healthy donors (dated 2017 in TCRdb). Library creation used the immunoSEQ multiplex PCR assay. For the multiplex PCR, a mixture combining 60 forward primers for TCR Vbeta segments and 13 reverse primers for TCR Jbeta segments was used. This immuneACCESS table, as held by TCRdb, lists in-frame sequences with V and J called but not all clones. Of the missing ones, under half trace to an unresolved V gene in checked studies; the others have no known cause. The sample yields 50,000 to 70,000 clones; approximately 80% were counted once. The ten top clones hold about 2.3% of the sample. Input material: PBMCs. The source is a female donor in good health and CMV-seronegative.

This clone was observed a single time. V usage is TRBV2 and J usage is TRBJ1-3; D unclear. CDR1 is SNHLY and CDR2 is FYNNEI in the germline V gene. Trimming cost V 4 bases and J 0 bases, with 10 bases left between them. The CDR3 sequence is 15 residues long. CDR3 in amino acids: CASSGQPSSGNTIYF. CDR3 coding DNA: TGTGCCAGCAGTGGACAACCGAGCTCTGGAAACACCATATATTTT.

This clone has a handful of counts. This chain links TRBV9 with TRBJ2-3; D is unclear. The V gene lost 0 bases and the J gene lost 2 bases, with 10 bases spanning the gap. The CDR3 consists of 15 residues. The germline CDR1 and CDR2 sequences are SGDLS and YYNGEE. CDR3 amino acids: CASSVGTTNTDTQYF. For the CDR3, the DNA is TGTGCCAGCAGCGTAGGTACTACAAACACAGATACGCAGTATTTT.

The chain has TRBV2 and TRBJ2-7, with D perhaps TRBD2 (5 bases). The CDR3 length is 16 residues. The ends were cut back, 4 bases at V and 6 bases at J, with 22 bases in the middle. Per the germline V gene, CDR1 is SNHLY and CDR2 is FYNNEI. The CDR3 DNA reads TGTGCCAGCAGTGCCCCTGACCGGGGAACTCGGGGCGAGCAGTACTTC. Translated, it gives CASSAPDRGTRGEQYF. The entire variable domain, with the rest obtained from reference TRBV2 and TRBJ2-7, is as follows: EPEVTQTPSHQVTQMGQEVILRCVPISNHLYFYWYRQILGQKVEFLVSFYNNEISEKSEIFDDQFSVERPDGSNFTLKIRSTKLEDSAMYFCASSAPDRGTRGEQYFGPGTRLTVT.

There are a few counts of this clone. The chain carries TRBV7-2 and TRBJ2-3, with 13 bases aligning to TRBD2. Looked up from germline, CDR1 is SGHTA and CDR2 is FQGNSA. Trimming cost V 2 bases and J 6 bases; bases outside gene matches: 5. CDR3 length: 16 amino acids. The chain's CDR3 is CASSLTGLAGVDTQYF. DNA of the CDR3: TGTGCCAGCAGCTTAACAGGACTAGCGGGGGTGGATACGCAGTATTTT.

The rearrangement uses TRBV12-5 and TRBJ2-1; perhaps TRBD2 as D (6 bases). V was cut by 1 base and J by 4 bases, with 11 bases left in between. The CDR3 runs 15 residues. Germline CDR1 LGHNT, CDR2 FRNRAP. The CDR3 bases are TGTGCTAGTGGTTTGGACATGGGGGGTTACAATGAGCAGTTCTTC. Its protein product is CASGLDMGGYNEQFF.

The rearrangement joins TRBV7-9 to TRBJ1-4; 7 positions agree with TRBD1. Germline assignment: CDR1 SEHNR and CDR2 FQNEAQ (reference sequence). V was pared by 2 bases and J by 8 bases, with 5 bases of the junction left unmatched. This CDR3 region has 14 residues. The CDR3 nucleotides are TGTGCCAGCAGCTTACCCTCGGGACAGGAAAAACTGTTTTTT. This translates into CASSLPSGQEKLFF. The complete variable domain, with remaining parts taken from reference TRBV7-9 and TRBJ1-4, reads DTGVSQNPRHKITKRGQNVTFRCDPISEHNRLYWYRQTLGQGPEFLTYFQNEAQLEKSRLLSDRFSAERPKGSFSTLEIQRTEQGDSAMYLCASSLPSGQEKLFFGSGTQLSVL.

The CDR3 nucleotides are TGTGCCAGCGGTGGACTAGAACGTGAGCAGTTCTTC. This sequence encodes CASGGLEREQFF. The gene calls are TRBV28 and TRBJ2-1; 7 nucleotides agree with TRBD2. V trimming: 8 bases; J trimming: 9 bases; junction bases outside the gene matches: 7. The CDR3 consists of 12 residues. Germline V gene sequence: CDR1 MDHEN, CDR2 SYDVKM.

The chain carries TRBV27 and TRBJ2-1, with D unclear. The germline CDR1 and CDR2 sequences are MNHEY and SMNVEV (reference sequence). This CDR3 region has 18 residues. V was shortened by 2 bases and J by 2 bases, with 19 bases between the two germline ends. The CDR3 nucleotides are TGTGCCAGCAGTTTAAGTAGGTCGGCGAGTAGCCCCTACAATGAGCAGTTCTTC. Amino acid sequence: CASSLSRSASSPYNEQFF.

The V and J genes are TRBV5-4 and TRBJ2-3; 8 bases are shared with TRBD1. The CDR3 totals 17 residues. Germline V gene sequence: CDR1 SGHNT, CDR2 YYREEE (reference sequence). Germline trimming cut 3 bases from V and 0 bases from J; bases unmatched to any gene: 9. CDR3 loop: CASSWGTGSGSTDTQYF. The CDR3 DNA sequence: TGTGCCAGCAGCTGGGGGACAGGAAGCGGTAGCACAGATACGCAGTATTTT.

The chain has TRBV6-5 and TRBJ1-1; D is unresolved. V lost 3 bases, J lost 3 bases, and 11 bases lay in between. CDR3 length equals 14 residues. Germline V gene lookup returns CDR1 MNHEY and CDR2 SVGAGI. The chain's CDR3 is CASSYGLFDTEAFF. CDR3 nucleotides: TGTGCCAGCAGTTATGGGCTCTTCGACACTGAAGCTTTCTTT.

The rearrangement joins TRBV29-1 to TRBJ2-5, with TRBD1 matching 8 bases. The DNA end favors TRBJ2-7, so the J call may be wrong. The CDR3 consists of 13 residues. Germline CDR1 SQVTM, CDR2 ANQGSEA. The CDR3 protein is CSVLRDRTYEQYF. The CDR3 bases are TGCAGCGTGCTCCGGGACAGGACCTACGAGCAGTACTTC.

The chain links TRBV27 to TRBJ1-1; D might be TRBD1 (5 bases). Germline V gene sequence: CDR1 MNHEY, CDR2 SMNVEV (reference sequence). Trimming removed 2 bases from V and 5 bases from J, with 15 bases in between. The CDR3 contains 15 residues. The CDR3 DNA reads TGTGCCAGCAGTTTAGTCAGGGTAAGAGAGACTGAAGCTTTCTTT. It encodes CASSLVRVRETEAFF.

This rearrangement joins TRBV6-5 to TRBJ1-1; D remains ambiguous. The length of the CDR3 is 15 residues. V shed 2 bases and J shed 4 bases, with 14 bases lying between them. Germline loops: CDR1 MNHEY, CDR2 SVGAGI. Here the CDR3 DNA reads TGTGCCAGCAGTTACGTCGCAGCGAGCAGCACTGAAGCTTTCTTT. It yields the protein CASSYVAASSTEAFF.

V and J are TRBV9 and TRBJ2-1; 7 bases fit TRBD2. Germline trimming cut 1 base from V and 3 bases from J; bases unmatched to any gene: 4. From germline, CDR1 is SGDLS and CDR2 YYNGEE. This CDR3 spans 15 amino acids. The CDR3, as DNA: TGTGCCAGCAGCGTAACTAGCGCAAACTACAATGAGCAGTTCTTC. Its translation is CASSVTSANYNEQFF.

This clone showed up just a few times. In DNA, the CDR3 is TGTGCCAGCAGCTCTCTCCCGGGGGGCACAGATACGCAGTATTTT. This encodes CASSSLPGGTDTQYF. The chain couples TRBV7-9 to TRBJ2-3; tentatively, D is TRBD2 (6 bases). The V gene lost 4 bases and the J gene lost 1 base, with 12 bases spanning the gap. Germline values: CDR1 SEHNR, CDR2 FQNEAQ (reference sequence). CDR3 size: 15 residues.

This chain uses TRBV28 with TRBJ1-6, with 7 bases matching TRBD1. With V trimmed by 7 bases and J by 7 bases, 7 bases remained unmatched. Germline V gives CDR1 MDHEN, CDR2 SYDVKM. This CDR3 contains 14 residues. CDR3 nucleotides: TGTGCCAGCACCGAGGGACAGACGAATTCACCCCTCCACTTT. It specifies CASTEGQTNSPLHF.

This clone turned up a few times. This CDR3 is CASRRKTGGNEKLFF. The CDR3 bases are TGTGCCAGCAGGCGAAAGACAGGGGGCAATGAAAAACTGTTTTTT. This chain uses TRBV27 with TRBJ1-4; 10 bases match TRBD1. The CDR3 sequence is 15 residues long. CDR1 and CDR2 (germline): MNHEY, SMNVEV (reference sequence). V shed 6 bases, J shed 5 bases, and the junction held 6 bases outside the gene matches.

DNA for the CDR3: TGCAGCGGCCAGACAGGGTCCGGCACTGAAGCTTTCTTT. Its translation: CSGQTGSGTEAFF. This chain connects TRBV29-1 to TRBJ1-1, with 7 bases matching TRBD1. V shed 7 bases and J 4 bases; nucleotides not matched to a gene: 9. Germline V gives CDR1 SQVTM, CDR2 ANQGSEA. The CDR3 runs to 13 residues.

This chain connects TRBV25-1 to TRBJ2-1; no definite D call. The CDR3 is 12 amino acids. Germline V gene lookup returns CDR1 MGHDK and CDR2 SYGVNS. V was shortened by 3 bases and J by 13 bases, with 13 bases between the two germline ends. CDR3 amino acids: CASSDPSPYQFF. The CDR3 nucleotides are TGTGCCAGCAGTGATCCATCTCCCTACCAGTTCTTC.

The chain carries TRBV7-2 and TRBJ1-5; tentatively, D is TRBD1 (6 bases). Germline V gene data show CDR1 as SGHTA and CDR2 as FQGNSA. Deletions cut 5 bases from V and 0 bases from J, with 14 bases between. The CDR3 sequence is 16 residues long. In nucleotides, the CDR3 is TGTGCCAGCAGCCCCGAGGGACAATATAGCAATCAGCCCCAGCATTTT. The encoded protein is CASSPEGQYSNQPQHF.

This clone came up a few times. The chain combines TRBV12-5 with TRBJ1-2, with TRBD1 matching 8 bases. V lost 2 bases to trimming and J lost 7 bases; unmatched junction nucleotides: 3. The CDR3 extends over 13 amino acids. Germline CDR1 LGHNT, CDR2 FRNRAP. The CDR3 region has the DNA TGTGCTAGTGGTTTGCCGGACAGGGCTGGCTACACCTTC. Its translation: CASGLPDRAGYTF.

V usage is TRBV28 and J usage is TRBJ2-3, with 11 bases fitting TRBD1. Trimming cost V 5 bases and J 1 base; bases outside gene matches: 8. The CDR3 extends over 17 amino acids. The germline CDR1 and CDR2 sequences are MDHEN and SYDVKM. The CDR3 loop reads CASSPGQGVEGTDTQYF. CDR3 coding DNA: TGTGCCAGCAGTCCGGGACAGGGGGTCGAGGGCACAGATACGCAGTATTTT. Combining the CDR3 with reference TRBV28 and TRBJ2-3 gives the whole variable domain DVKVTQSSRYLVKRTGEKVFLECVQDMDHENMFWYRQDPGLGLRLIYFSYDVKMKEKGDIPEGYSVSREKKERFSLILESASTNQTSMYLCASSPGQGVEGTDTQYFGPGTRLTVL.

The table lists this clone with a few counts. The chain couples TRBV19 to TRBJ1-2; D may be TRBD1 (6 bases). This CDR3 region has 14 residues. Trimming pared 4 bases from V and 7 bases from J, leaving 16 bases between. CDR1 and CDR2 from the germline V gene are LNHDA and SQIVND (reference sequence). DNA of the CDR3: TGTGCCAGTAGTACGCCGCAGGGGAGAGGTGGCTACACCTTC. It is translated as CASSTPQGRGGYTF.

This clone was recorded only once. The J gene is TRBJ2-3, the V gene TRBV28; 12 nucleotides agree with TRBD2. The trim removed 7 bases at V and 4 bases at J, leaving 6 bases unmatched. CDR1 is MDHEN, CDR2 SYDVKM, per germline. CDR3 length: 15 residues. Here the CDR3 DNA reads TGTGCCAGCACCCTGACTAGCGGGAGTGCAGATACGCAGTATTTT. Its protein is CASTLTSGSADTQYF. The whole variable domain, remainder taken from reference TRBV28 and TRBJ2-3, is DVKVTQSSRYLVKRTGEKVFLECVQDMDHENMFWYRQDPGLGLRLIYFSYDVKMKEKGDIPEGYSVSREKKERFSLILESASTNQTSMYLCASTLTSGSADTQYFGPGTRLTVL.

This sequence joins TRBV12-5 and TRBJ1-3; 7 positions agree with TRBD1. The CDR3 has 15 residues. V lost 5 bases, J lost 3 bases, and 7 bases stayed unmatched. Germline lookup yields CDR1 LGHNT and CDR2 FRNRAP. The DNA for the CDR3 is TGTGCTAGTGGTGACGGGACAGCAGGTGGAAACACCATATATTTT. Its protein is CASGDGTAGGNTIYF.

J is TRBJ2-5 and V is TRBV7-2, with D possibly being TRBD1 (6 bases). Germline loops: CDR1 SGHTA, CDR2 FQGNSA. V shed 1 base and J shed 2 bases, with 11 bases lying between them. This CDR3 region has 15 residues. This chain's CDR3 is CASSLGKGGQETQYF. The CDR3 region has the DNA TGTGCCAGCAGCTTAGGTAAAGGGGGTCAAGAGACCCAGTACTTC. Drawing the rest from reference TRBV7-2 and TRBJ2-5, the complete variable domain is GAGVSQSPSNKVTEKGKDVELRCDPISGHTALYWYRQSLGQGLEFLIYFQGNSAPDKSGLPSDRFSAERTGGSVSTLTIQRTQQEDSAVYLCASSLGKGGQETQYFGPGTRLLVL.

The J gene is TRBJ1-4, the V gene TRBV7-2; no reliable D call. Germline V gene lookup returns CDR1 SGHTA and CDR2 FQGNSA. V was cut by 1 base and J by 0 bases, with 12 bases left in between. This CDR3 contains 17 residues. The CDR3 loop reads CASSLGPYSATNEKLFF. CDR3 DNA sequence: TGTGCCAGCAGCTTAGGCCCCTACTCGGCAACTAATGAAAAACTGTTTTTT.